Below, 27 T cell receptor beta chains from the same sample are listed, as sequenced in a study of cytomegalovirus exposure and HLA in healthy donors. Amplification used 60 Vbeta primers and 13 Jbeta primers. Profiling relied on immunoSEQ multiplex PCR, and the TCRdb table lists in-frame clones only, not all of them. The data hold about 120,000 clones, with approximately 80% observed a single time. The sequencing sample was made of PBMCs. These receptor sequences come from a male donor in good health and CMV-seropositive.

Comment on this clone: At the DNA level, this CDR3 is encoded by other sequences in the same sample as well. V gene TRBV5-4 combines with J gene TRBJ2-3; 8 bases agree with TRBD2. With 0 bases clipped from V and 5 bases from J, the junction kept 8 bases outside the gene matches. CDR1 and CDR2 (germline): SGHNT, YYREEE (reference sequence). The CDR3 covers 16 residues. The chain's CDR3 is CASSLDFSGELDTQYF. CDR3 sequence (DNA): TGTGCCAGCAGCTTGGACTTTAGCGGGGAGTTAGATACGCAGTATTTT.

The chain combines TRBV11-1 with TRBJ2-2; the D is unclear. This CDR3 comprises 15 residues. V lost 5 bases and J 4 bases, leaving 14 bases between the germline ends. Germline loops: CDR1 SGHAT, CDR2 FQDESV (reference sequence). The CDR3 reads CASSQISPPTGELFF. The CDR3 coding sequence is TGTGCCAGCAGCCAGATATCACCACCCACCGGGGAGCTGTTTTTT.

The chain carries TRBV5-4 and TRBJ2-1, with unresolved D. Trimming took off 5 bases at V and 9 bases at J, with 9 bases between the two ends. CDR3 size: 11 residues. Germline CDR1 reads SGHNT; CDR2 reads YYREEE (reference sequence). Written as DNA, the CDR3 is TGTGCCAGCAGGGCTACGGGTGAGCAGTTCTTC. Protein product: CASRATGEQFF.

This clone appeared a few times. The chain carries TRBV7-9 and TRBJ1-1; tentative D call: TRBD1 (5 bases). The CDR3 extends over 15 amino acids. V was cut by 0 bases and J by 2 bases, with 10 bases left in between. The V gene's germline CDR1 is SEHNR and CDR2 FQNEAQ (reference sequence). The CDR3 bases are TGTGCCAGCAGCTTAGCGCTGGGGCTTAACACTGAAGCTTTCTTT. Translating gives CASSLALGLNTEAFF. Together with reference TRBV7-9 and TRBJ1-1, the CDR3 gives the full variable domain: DTGVSQNPRHKITKRGQNVTFRCDPISEHNRLYWYRQTLGQGPEFLTYFQNEAQLEKSRLLSDRFSAERPKGSFSTLEIQRTEQGDSAMYLCASSLALGLNTEAFFGQGTRLTVV.

This chain connects TRBV28 to TRBJ2-3, with 7 positions matching TRBD1. CDR1 and CDR2 from the germline V gene are MDHEN and SYDVKM. V was pared by 6 bases and J by 8 bases, with 14 bases of the junction left unmatched. The CDR3 length is 15 residues. The CDR3 reads CASSHRGPRDGTQYF. CDR3 nucleotide sequence: TGTGCCAGCAGCCACAGGGGTCCCAGGGATGGTACGCAGTATTTT.

This rearrangement joins TRBV27 to TRBJ2-7; TRBD2 agrees at 8 bases. The V and J ends lost 5 bases and 0 bases, in that order; junction bases with no gene match: 12. Looked up from germline, CDR1 is MNHEY and CDR2 is SMNVEV (reference sequence). The CDR3 is 17 residues long. The CDR3 DNA reads as TGTGCCAGCAGTCCCGGCCCTCCAGCGGGGGCCTCCTACGAGCAGTACTTC. It encodes CASSPGPPAGASYEQYF.

The chain employs TRBV9 and TRBJ2-3; D uncertain. CDR1 is SGDLS and CDR2 is YYNGEE in the germline V gene. The CDR3 is made up of 15 amino acids. V was shortened by 4 bases and J by 2 bases, with 14 bases between the two germline ends. The CDR3 nucleotides are TGTGCCAGCAGCCCTGCGAGTACTACCACAGATACGCAGTATTTT. It codes for CASSPASTTTDTQYF.

This chain connects TRBV9 to TRBJ2-5, with a tentative D call TRBD1 (5 bases). The germline V gene has CDR1 SGDLS and CDR2 YYNGEE. This CDR3 comprises 15 residues. Trimming cost V 0 bases and J 5 bases, with 14 bases left between them. The CDR3 DNA sequence: TGTGCCAGCAGCGTAGGGGTTGGGCAGGGTGAGACCCAGTACTTC. This codes for CASSVGVGQGETQYF.

The V gene is TRBV9, the J gene TRBJ2-2; D may be TRBD2 (6 bases). The germline V gene has CDR1 SGDLS and CDR2 YYNGEE. CDR3 length: 14 residues. Deletions cut 3 bases from V and 4 bases from J, with 10 bases between. The CDR3 region is CASSAGLLTGELFF. CDR3 bases: TGTGCCAGCAGCGCGGGACTGCTCACCGGGGAGCTGTTTTTT.

This sequence joins TRBV2 and TRBJ2-7; D unclear. Trimming shortened V by 8 bases and J by 7 bases, and 9 bases separated the two germline ends. CDR1 and CDR2 from the germline V gene are SNHLY and FYNNEI. This CDR3 region has 10 residues. The CDR3: CASRRVEQYF. As DNA, the CDR3 is TGTGCCAGCCGCCGGGTGGAGCAGTACTTC.

The chain joins TRBV20-1 to TRBJ1-2, with TRBD1 as a possible D gene (5 bases). This CDR3 is 11 amino acids long. Germline CDR1 and CDR2: DFQATT and SNEGSKA (reference sequence). The DNA of the CDR3 is TGCAGCGTAGACAGTAGTTATGGCTACACCTTC. It codes for CSVDSSYGYTF.

V gene TRBV10-3 combines with J gene TRBJ2-3, with 8 bases fitting TRBD2. This CDR3 comprises 16 residues. V dropped 4 bases and J dropped 4; count of bases not matched to a gene: 10. CDR1 ENHRY and CDR2 SYGVKD come from the germline V gene. The CDR3 sequence: CAISATSGLSADTQYF. Here the CDR3 DNA reads TGTGCCATCAGTGCAACTAGCGGCCTCTCCGCAGATACGCAGTATTTT.

The chain employs TRBV27 and TRBJ2-5; 10 positions match TRBD1. Germline trimming cut 10 bases from V and 2 bases from J; bases unmatched to any gene: 7. The CDR3 is 14 amino acids. In germline, CDR1 is MNHEY, CDR2 SMNVEV (reference sequence). CDR3 DNA sequence: TGTGCCACCCCACGGGACAGGGGACAAGAGACCCAGTACTTC. Residues: CATPRDRGQETQYF.

V and J are TRBV7-2 and TRBJ2-5; 8 bases fit TRBD2. Germline V gene sequence: CDR1 SGHTA, CDR2 FQGNSA. V trimming: 1 base; J trimming: 4 bases; junction bases outside the gene matches: 8. This CDR3 comprises 16 residues. The CDR3 protein is CASSLGGPGGIETQYF. In nucleotides, the CDR3 is TGTGCCAGCAGCTTAGGAGGCCCGGGGGGGATAGAGACCCAGTACTTC. Combining the CDR3 with reference TRBV7-2 and TRBJ2-5 gives the whole variable domain GAGVSQSPSNKVTEKGKDVELRCDPISGHTALYWYRQSLGQGLEFLIYFQGNSAPDKSGLPSDRFSAERTGGSVSTLTIQRTQQEDSAVYLCASSLGGPGGIETQYFGPGTRLLVL.

This clone was observed a single time. V gene TRBV7-3 combines with J gene TRBJ2-3, with 12 bases lining up with TRBD2. The CDR3 covers 14 residues. Trimming took 4 bases from V and 5 from J; bases not matched to a gene: 1. The germline gives CDR1 SGHTA, CDR2 FQGTGA. CDR3 in amino acids: CASSWGLAGDTQYF. As DNA, the CDR3 is TGTGCCAGCAGCTGGGGACTAGCGGGAGATACGCAGTATTTT.

The rearrangement links TRBV28 to TRBJ2-5; D is possibly TRBD1 (5 bases). The germline V gene encodes CDR1 MDHEN and CDR2 SYDVKM. Trimming stripped 5 bases from V and 5 bases from J, with 15 bases between. The CDR3 is made up of 14 amino acids. The CDR3 reads CASSAPGRSETQYF. The CDR3 region has the DNA TGTGCCAGCAGTGCTCCAGGGCGGTCGGAGACCCAGTACTTC. Full variable domain (rest looked up from reference TRBV28 and TRBJ2-5): DVKVTQSSRYLVKRTGEKVFLECVQDMDHENMFWYRQDPGLGLRLIYFSYDVKMKEKGDIPEGYSVSREKKERFSLILESASTNQTSMYLCASSAPGRSETQYFGPGTRLLVL.

CDR3 sequence reads: CASPPPGVLYEQYF. The CDR3 bases are TGTGCCAGCCCCCCTCCGGGAGTTCTTTACGAGCAGTACTTC. This rearrangement joins TRBV27 to TRBJ2-7, with D possibly TRBD2 on 6 matching bases. The CDR3 totals 14 residues. CDR1 MNHEY and CDR2 SMNVEV come from the germline V gene (reference sequence). Trimming removed 8 bases at V and 4 bases at J, with 18 bases between.

The V call is TRBV27, the J call TRBJ2-7; the D gene is possibly TRBD2 (5 bases). The ends were cut back, 1 base at V and 3 bases at J, with 13 bases in the middle. This CDR3 region has 15 residues. The germline gives CDR1 MNHEY, CDR2 SMNVEV (reference sequence). The CDR3 sequence is CASSLYAGENYEQYF. The DNA for the CDR3 is TGTGCCAGCAGTTTATATGCGGGTGAGAACTACGAGCAGTACTTC.

This chain links TRBV4-3 with TRBJ1-4, with a tentative D call TRBD1 (5 bases). This CDR3 is built from 15 residues. Trimming took 0 bases from V and 11 from J, leaving 16 bases between them. Germline V gene sequence: CDR1 LGHNA, CDR2 YSLEER. The CDR3 here is CASSQDRFSGSKLFF. For the CDR3, the DNA is TGCGCCAGCAGCCAAGATCGCTTTTCAGGGTCCAAACTGTTTTTT.

This sequence joins TRBV18 and TRBJ2-3; D call uncertain. CDR1 is KGHSH, CDR2 LQKENI, per germline. The CDR3 loop spans 13 amino acids. Trimming pared 7 bases from V and 4 bases from J, leaving 12 bases between. The CDR3 DNA reads as TGTGCCAGCTTTAACCGTGGCTCAGATACGCAGTATTTT. Translating gives CASFNRGSDTQYF.

J is TRBJ1-5 and V is TRBV19; 8 bases agree with TRBD1. The CDR3 contains 13 residues. The germline V gene encodes CDR1 LNHDA and CDR2 SQIVND (reference sequence). The V and J ends lost 9 bases and 6 bases, in that order; junction bases with no gene match: 7. This CDR3 reads CASQRQGTQPQHF. DNA of the CDR3: TGTGCCAGCCAGAGACAGGGGACTCAGCCCCAGCATTTT.

In this sample, this clone turned up a few times. This chain joins TRBV28 and TRBJ1-5; 8 nucleotides agree with TRBD1. The ends lost 6 bases at V and 4 bases at J; junction bases unmatched: 5. Germline CDR1 MDHEN, CDR2 SYDVKM. The CDR3 is 14 amino acids. Written as DNA, the CDR3 is TGTGCCAGCAGGTACCGACAGGGGAATCAGCCCCAGCATTTT. Its protein is CASRYRQGNQPQHF.

The V call is TRBV4-1, the J call TRBJ1-5; D remains unclear. Trimming cost V 1 base and J 3 bases, with 7 bases left between them. Per germline, CDR1 MGHRA and CDR2 YSYEKL. The CDR3 totals 14 residues. CDR3 in amino acids: CASSQGGANQPQHF. In DNA form, the CDR3 reads TGCGCCAGCAGCCAAGGGGGAGCCAATCAGCCCCAGCATTTT.

This clone was detected a few times. The V and J genes are TRBV28 and TRBJ1-2; unclear D gene. The V and J ends lost 4 bases and 0 bases respectively, with 9 bases between them. From germline, CDR1 is MDHEN and CDR2 SYDVKM. The CDR3 is 14 residues long. CDR3 in DNA: TGTGCCAGCAGTTCCCCCTCAGCTAACTATGGCTACACCTTC. Encoded protein: CASSSPSANYGYTF.

The V call is TRBV27, the J call TRBJ1-5, with 8 bases identical to TRBD1. The J segment lost 0 bases and the V segment lost 6 bases, leaving 10 bases of the junction unmatched. This CDR3 has 17 amino acids. CDR1 MNHEY and CDR2 SMNVEV come from the germline V gene (reference sequence). CDR3 DNA sequence: TGTGCCAGCAGACCGATGACAGGGGCTTATAGCAATCAGCCCCAGCATTTT. Protein product: CASRPMTGAYSNQPQHF.

CDR3 loop: CASSPRLAAQETQYF. The CDR3 DNA reads as TGTGCCAGCAGCCCCCGACTAGCGGCCCAAGAGACCCAGTACTTC. The chain uses TRBV7-9 and TRBJ2-5, with 9 bases fitting TRBD2. J was trimmed by 1 base and V by 5 bases; bases with no gene match: 5. This CDR3 is built from 15 residues. Germline V gene sequence: CDR1 SEHNR, CDR2 FQNEAQ (reference sequence).

This rearrangement joins TRBV19 to TRBJ2-5; 7 bases align to TRBD2. Germline-derived CDR1 and CDR2 are LNHDA and SQIVND (reference sequence). Trimming cost V 4 bases and J 6 bases; bases outside gene matches: 8. The CDR3 consists of 14 residues. CDR3 in DNA: TGTGCCAGTAGTACTAGCGGAGGCCGTCAGACCCAGTACTTC. As protein: CASSTSGGRQTQYF.